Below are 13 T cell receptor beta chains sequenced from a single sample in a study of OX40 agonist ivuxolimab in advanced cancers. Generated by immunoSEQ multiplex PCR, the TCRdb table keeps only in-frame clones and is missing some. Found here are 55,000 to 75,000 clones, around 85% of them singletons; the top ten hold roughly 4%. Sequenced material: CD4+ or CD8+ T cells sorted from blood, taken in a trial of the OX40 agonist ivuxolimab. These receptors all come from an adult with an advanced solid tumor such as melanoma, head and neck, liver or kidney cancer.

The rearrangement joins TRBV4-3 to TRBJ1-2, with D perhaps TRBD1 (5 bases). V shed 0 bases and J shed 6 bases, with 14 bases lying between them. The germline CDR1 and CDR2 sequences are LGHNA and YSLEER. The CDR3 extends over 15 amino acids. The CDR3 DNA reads TGCGCCAGCAGCCAAGATTACGGACAAGCCCATGGCTACACCTTC. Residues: CASSQDYGQAHGYTF.

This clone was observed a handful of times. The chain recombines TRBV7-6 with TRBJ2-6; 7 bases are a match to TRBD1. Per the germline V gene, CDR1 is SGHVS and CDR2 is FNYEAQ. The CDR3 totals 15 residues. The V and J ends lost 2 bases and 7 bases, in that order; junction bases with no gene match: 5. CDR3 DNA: TGTGCCAGCAGCTTAAGGGACAGTGAAGCCAACGTCCTGACTTTC. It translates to CASSLRDSEANVLTF.

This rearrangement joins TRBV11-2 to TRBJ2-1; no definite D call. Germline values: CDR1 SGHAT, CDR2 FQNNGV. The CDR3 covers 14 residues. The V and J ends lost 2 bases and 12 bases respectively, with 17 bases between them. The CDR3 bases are TGTGCCAGCAGCTTAAATGTACCCGTCGATGGGCAGTTCTTC. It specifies CASSLNVPVDGQFF.

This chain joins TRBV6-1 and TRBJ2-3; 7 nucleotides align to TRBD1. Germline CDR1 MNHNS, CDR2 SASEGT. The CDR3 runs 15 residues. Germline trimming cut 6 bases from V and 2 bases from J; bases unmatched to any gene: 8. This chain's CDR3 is CASSPTGAITDTQYF. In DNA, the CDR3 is TGTGCCAGCAGCCCCACAGGGGCTATCACAGATACGCAGTATTTT.

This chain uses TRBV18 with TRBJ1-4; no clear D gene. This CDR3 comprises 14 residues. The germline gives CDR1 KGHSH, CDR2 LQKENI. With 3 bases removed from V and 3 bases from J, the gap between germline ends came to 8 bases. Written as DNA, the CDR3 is TGTGCCAGCTCACCTGGCGCAGCTAATGAAAAACTGTTTTTT. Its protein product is CASSPGAANEKLFF.

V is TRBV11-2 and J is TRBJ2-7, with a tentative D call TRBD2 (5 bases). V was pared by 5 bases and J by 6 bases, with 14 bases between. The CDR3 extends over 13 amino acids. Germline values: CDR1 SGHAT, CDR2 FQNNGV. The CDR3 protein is CASSPSGTREQYF. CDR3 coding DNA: TGTGCCAGCAGCCCCAGCGGTACCCGCGAGCAGTACTTC.

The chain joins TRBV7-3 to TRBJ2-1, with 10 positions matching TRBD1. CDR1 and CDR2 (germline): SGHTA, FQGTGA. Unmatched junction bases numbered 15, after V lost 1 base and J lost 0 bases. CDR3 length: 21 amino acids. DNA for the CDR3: TGTGCCAGCAGCTTAAGTCCCGGGACAGGGGCTCCGATGAGCTCCTACAATGAGCAGTTCTTC. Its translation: CASSLSPGTGAPMSSYNEQFF.

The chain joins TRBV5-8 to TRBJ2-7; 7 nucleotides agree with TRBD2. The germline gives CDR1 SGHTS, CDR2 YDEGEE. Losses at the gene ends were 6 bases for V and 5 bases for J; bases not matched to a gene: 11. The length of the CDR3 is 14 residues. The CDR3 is CASTRGEGRDEQYF. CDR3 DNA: TGTGCCAGCACACGGGGGGAGGGCCGCGACGAGCAGTACTTC.

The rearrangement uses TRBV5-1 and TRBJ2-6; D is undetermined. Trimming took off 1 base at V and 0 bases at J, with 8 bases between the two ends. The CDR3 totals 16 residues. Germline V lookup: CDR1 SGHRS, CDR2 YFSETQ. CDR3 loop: CASSLFGFSGANVLTF. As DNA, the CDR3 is TGCGCCAGCAGCTTGTTTGGGTTCTCTGGGGCCAACGTCCTGACTTTC.

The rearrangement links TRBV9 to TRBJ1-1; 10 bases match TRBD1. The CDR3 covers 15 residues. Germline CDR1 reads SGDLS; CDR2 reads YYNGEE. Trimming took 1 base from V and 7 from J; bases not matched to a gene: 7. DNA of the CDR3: TGTGCCAGCAGCGTATCGGACAGGGGGTGGGTTGAAGCTTTCTTT. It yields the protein CASSVSDRGWVEAFF.

In DNA, the CDR3 is TGTGCCTGGGTTTCGGCGGGGCGGAACTATGGCTACACCTTC. Translation gives CAWVSAGRNYGYTF. This chain links TRBV30 with TRBJ1-2, with a tentative D call TRBD1 (5 bases). Germline V gives CDR1 GTSNPN, CDR2 SVGIG (reference sequence). CDR3 length equals 14 residues. Trimming stripped 5 bases from V and 2 bases from J, with 15 bases between. Looking up the rest from reference TRBV30 and TRBJ1-2 gives the full variable domain: SQTIHQWPATLVQPVGSPLSLECTVEGTSNPNLYWYRQAAGRGLQLLFYSVGIGQISSEVPQNLSASRPQDRQFILSSKKLLLSDSGFYLCAWVSAGRNYGYTFGSGTRLTVV.

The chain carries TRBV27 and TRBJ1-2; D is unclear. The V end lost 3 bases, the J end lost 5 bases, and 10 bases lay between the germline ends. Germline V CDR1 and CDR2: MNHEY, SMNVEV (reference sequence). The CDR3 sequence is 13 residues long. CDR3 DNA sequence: TGTGCCAGCAGTTTGGACGGTCCTTATGGCTACACCTTC. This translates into CASSLDGPYGYTF.

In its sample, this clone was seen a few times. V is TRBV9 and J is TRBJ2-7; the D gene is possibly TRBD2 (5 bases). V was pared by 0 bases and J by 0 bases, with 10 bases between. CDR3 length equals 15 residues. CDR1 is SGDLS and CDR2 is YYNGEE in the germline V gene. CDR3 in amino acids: CASSVGVGSSYEQYF. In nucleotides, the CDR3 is TGTGCCAGCAGCGTAGGGGTAGGGAGCTCCTACGAGCAGTACTTC.